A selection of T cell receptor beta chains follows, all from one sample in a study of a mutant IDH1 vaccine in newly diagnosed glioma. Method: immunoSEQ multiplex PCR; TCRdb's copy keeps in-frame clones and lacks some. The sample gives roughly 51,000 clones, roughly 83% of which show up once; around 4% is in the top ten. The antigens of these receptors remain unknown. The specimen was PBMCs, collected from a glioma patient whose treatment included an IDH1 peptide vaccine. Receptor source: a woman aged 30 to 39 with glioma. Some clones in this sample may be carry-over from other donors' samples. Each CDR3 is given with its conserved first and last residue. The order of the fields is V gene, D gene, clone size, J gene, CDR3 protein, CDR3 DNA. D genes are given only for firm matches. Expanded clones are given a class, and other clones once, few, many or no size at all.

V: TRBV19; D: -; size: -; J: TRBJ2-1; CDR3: CASKGPVNEQFF; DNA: TGTGCAAGTAAGGGACCAGTTAATGAGCAGTTCTTC
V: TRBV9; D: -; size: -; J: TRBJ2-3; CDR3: CASSVTGVIDTQYF; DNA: TGTGCCAGCAGCGTAACGGGAGTTATAGATACGCAGTATTTT
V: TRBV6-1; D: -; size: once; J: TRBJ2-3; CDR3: CASWGSSTDTQYF; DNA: TGTGCCAGTTGGGGTTCTTCCACAGATACGCAGTATTTT
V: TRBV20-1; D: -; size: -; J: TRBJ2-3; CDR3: CSATPANTQYF; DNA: TGCAGTGCTACCCCAGCGAATACGCAGTATTTT
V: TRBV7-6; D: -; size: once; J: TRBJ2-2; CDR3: CASSSPGLGLAGELFF; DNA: TGTGCCAGCAGCTCCCCCGGCCTAGGACTCGCCGGGGAGCTGTTTTTT
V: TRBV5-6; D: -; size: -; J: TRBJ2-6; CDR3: CASSLRFRYSGANVLTF; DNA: TGTGCCAGCAGCTTGAGGTTTAGGTACTCTGGGGCCAACGTCCTGACTTTC
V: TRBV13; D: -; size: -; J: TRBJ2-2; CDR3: CASSPTLDTGELFF; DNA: TGTGCCAGCAGCCCTACCCTGGACACCGGGGAGCTGTTTTTT
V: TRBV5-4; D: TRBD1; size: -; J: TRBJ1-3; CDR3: CASSFKGADTIYF; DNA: TGTGCCAGCAGCTTCAAGGGGGCAGACACCATATATTTT
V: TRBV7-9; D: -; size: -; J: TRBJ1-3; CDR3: CASSPAEGEVRNTIYF; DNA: TGTGCCAGCAGCCCCGCCGAGGGCGAGGTACGAAACACCATATATTTT
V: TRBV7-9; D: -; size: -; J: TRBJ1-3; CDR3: CASSLITRDNTIYF; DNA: TGTGCCAGCAGCTTAATTACCCGAGACAACACCATATATTTT
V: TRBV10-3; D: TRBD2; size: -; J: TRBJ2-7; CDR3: CAPPPPGRLSSYEQYF; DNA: TGTGCCCCGCCCCCCCCCGGGAGGCTCTCCTCCTACGAGCAGTACTTC
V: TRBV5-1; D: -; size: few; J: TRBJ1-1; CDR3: CASSFSLASNTEAFF; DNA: TGCGCCAGCAGCTTCTCACTTGCTTCGAACACTGAAGCTTTCTTT
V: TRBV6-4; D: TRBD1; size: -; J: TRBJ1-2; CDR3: CASRPGTGGGYTF; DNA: TGTGCCAGCAGACCCGGGACAGGGGGAGGCTACACCTTC
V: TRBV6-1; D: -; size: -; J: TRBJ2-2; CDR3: CAIVTGSHTGELFF; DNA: TGTGCCATTGTGACCGGGAGCCACACCGGGGAGCTGTTTTTT
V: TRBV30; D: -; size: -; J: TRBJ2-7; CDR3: CAWMEGNEQYF; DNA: TGTGCCTGGATGGAGGGGAACGAGCAGTACTTC
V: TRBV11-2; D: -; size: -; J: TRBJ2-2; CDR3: CASSPSGTLAGELFF; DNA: TGTGCCAGCAGCCCTTCAGGTACCCTAGCCGGGGAGCTGTTTTTT
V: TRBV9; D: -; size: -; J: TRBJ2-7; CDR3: CASSVGAGPYEQYF; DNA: TGTGCCAGCAGCGTAGGGGCGGGCCCCTACGAGCAGTACTTC
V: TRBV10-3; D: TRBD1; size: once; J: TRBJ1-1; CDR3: CAIMTGLNTEAFF; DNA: TGTGCCATTATGACAGGGCTAAACACTGAAGCTTTCTTT
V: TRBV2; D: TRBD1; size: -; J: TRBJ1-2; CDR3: CASYSLGTGEDGNYGYTF; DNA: TGTGCCAGCTATTCGCTGGGGACAGGGGAGGATGGTAACTATGGCTACACCTTC
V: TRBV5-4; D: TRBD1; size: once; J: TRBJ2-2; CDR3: CASSLGGQGNTGELFF; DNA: TGTGCCAGCAGCTTGGGGGGACAGGGAAACACCGGGGAGCTGTTTTTT
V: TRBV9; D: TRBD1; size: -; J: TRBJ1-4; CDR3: CASSVGERGTGARSLFF; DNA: TGTGCCAGCAGCGTAGGTGAACGCGGGACAGGGGCCCGATCCCTGTTTTTT